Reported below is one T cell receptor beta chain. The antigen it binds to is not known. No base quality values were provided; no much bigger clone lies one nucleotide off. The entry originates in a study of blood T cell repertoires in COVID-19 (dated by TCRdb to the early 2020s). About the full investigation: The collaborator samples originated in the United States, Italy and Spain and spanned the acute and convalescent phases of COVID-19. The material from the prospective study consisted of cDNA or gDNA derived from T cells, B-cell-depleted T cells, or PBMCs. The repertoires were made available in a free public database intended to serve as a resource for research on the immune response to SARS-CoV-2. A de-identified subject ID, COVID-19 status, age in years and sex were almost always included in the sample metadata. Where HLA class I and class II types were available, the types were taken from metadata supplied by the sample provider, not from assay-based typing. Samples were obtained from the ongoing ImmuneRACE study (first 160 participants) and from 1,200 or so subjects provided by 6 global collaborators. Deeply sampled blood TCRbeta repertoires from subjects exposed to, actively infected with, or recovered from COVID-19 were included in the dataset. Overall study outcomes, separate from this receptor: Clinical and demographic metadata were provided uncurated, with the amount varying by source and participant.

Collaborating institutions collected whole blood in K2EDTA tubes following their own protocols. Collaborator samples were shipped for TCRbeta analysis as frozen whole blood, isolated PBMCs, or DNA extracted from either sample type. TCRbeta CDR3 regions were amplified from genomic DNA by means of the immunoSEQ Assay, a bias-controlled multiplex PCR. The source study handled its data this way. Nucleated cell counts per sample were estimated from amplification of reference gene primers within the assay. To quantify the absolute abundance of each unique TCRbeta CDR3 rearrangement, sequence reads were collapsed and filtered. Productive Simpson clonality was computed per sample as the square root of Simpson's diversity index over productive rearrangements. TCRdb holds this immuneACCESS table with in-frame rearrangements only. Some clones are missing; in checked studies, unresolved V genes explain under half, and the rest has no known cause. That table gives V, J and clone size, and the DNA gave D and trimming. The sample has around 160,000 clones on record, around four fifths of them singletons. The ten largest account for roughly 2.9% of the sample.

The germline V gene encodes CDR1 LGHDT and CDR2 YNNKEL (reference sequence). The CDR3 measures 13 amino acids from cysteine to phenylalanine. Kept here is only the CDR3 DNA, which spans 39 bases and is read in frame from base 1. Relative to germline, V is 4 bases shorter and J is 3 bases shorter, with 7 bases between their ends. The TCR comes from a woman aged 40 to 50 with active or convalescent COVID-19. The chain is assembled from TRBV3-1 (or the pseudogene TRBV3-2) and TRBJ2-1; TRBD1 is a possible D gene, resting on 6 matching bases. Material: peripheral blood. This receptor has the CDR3 CASSPGHYNEQFF. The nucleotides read TGTGCCAGCAGCCCGGGACACTACAATGAGCAGTTCTTC.